This TCR beta chain was identified in a study of T-cell memory formation after mild COVID-19. TCRdb used MiXCR to reprocess the 5' RACE reads, holding one entry per CDR3 protein. The table has 400,000 to 500,000 distinct CDR3 sequences, about 24% seen once. This CDR3 spans 13 amino acids. CDR1 is MNHEY and CDR2 is SVGEGT in the germline V gene. The germline V and J ends were trimmed by 7 bases and 4 bases, with 14 bases remaining between them. This receptor was obtained from an adult woman who had mild COVID-19 (a few samples of this study predate the infection). Cell type and time point are not known. The chain couples TRBV6-2 or TRBV6-3 to TRBJ2-7; maybe TRBD2 (7 bases). The sample consisted of PBMCs or a T cell subset sorted from them (not recorded which). The CDR3 loop is CASTWGGRYEQYF. The DNA of the CDR3 is TGTGCCAGCACCTGGGGGGGGCGATACGAGCAGTACTTC.